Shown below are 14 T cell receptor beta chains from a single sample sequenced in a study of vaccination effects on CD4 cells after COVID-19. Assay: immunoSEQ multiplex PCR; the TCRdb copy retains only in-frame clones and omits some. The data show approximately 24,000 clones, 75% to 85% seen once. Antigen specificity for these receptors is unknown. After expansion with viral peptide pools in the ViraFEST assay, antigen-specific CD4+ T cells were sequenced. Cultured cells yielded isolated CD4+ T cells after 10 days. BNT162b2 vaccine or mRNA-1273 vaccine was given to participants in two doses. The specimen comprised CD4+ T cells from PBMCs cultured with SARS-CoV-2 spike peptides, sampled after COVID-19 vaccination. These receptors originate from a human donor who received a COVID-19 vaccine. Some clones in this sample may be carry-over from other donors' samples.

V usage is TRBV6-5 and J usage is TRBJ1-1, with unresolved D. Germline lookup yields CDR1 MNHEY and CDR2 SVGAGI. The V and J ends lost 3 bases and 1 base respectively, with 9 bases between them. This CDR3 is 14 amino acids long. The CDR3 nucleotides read TGTGCCAGCAGTTATATTCGAGAGAACACTGAAGCTTTCTTT. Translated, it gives CASSYIRENTEAFF.

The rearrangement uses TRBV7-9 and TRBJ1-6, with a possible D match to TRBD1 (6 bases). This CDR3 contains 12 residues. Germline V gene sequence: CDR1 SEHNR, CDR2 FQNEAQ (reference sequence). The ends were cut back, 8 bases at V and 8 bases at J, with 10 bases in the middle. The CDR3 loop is CASHRDYSPLHF. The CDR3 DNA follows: TGTGCCAGCCACAGGGACTATTCACCCCTCCACTTT.

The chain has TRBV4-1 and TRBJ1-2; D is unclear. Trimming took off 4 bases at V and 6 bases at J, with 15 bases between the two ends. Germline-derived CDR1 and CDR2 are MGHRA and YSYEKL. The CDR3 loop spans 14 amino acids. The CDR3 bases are TGCGCCAGCAGCCTAGGACTCCATCCGGATGGCTACACCTTC. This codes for CASSLGLHPDGYTF.

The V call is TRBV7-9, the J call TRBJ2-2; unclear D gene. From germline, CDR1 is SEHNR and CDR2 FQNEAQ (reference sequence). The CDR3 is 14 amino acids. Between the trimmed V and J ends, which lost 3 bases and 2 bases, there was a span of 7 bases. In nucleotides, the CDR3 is TGTGCCAGCAGCTTGTCAGGAAACACCGGGGAGCTGTTTTTT. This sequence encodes CASSLSGNTGELFF.

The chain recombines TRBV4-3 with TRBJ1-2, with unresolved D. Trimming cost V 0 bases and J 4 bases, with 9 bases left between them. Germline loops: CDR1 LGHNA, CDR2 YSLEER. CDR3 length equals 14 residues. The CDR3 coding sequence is TGCGCCAGCAGCCAAGATGCCAAGGGCTATGGCTACACCTTC. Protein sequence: CASSQDAKGYGYTF.

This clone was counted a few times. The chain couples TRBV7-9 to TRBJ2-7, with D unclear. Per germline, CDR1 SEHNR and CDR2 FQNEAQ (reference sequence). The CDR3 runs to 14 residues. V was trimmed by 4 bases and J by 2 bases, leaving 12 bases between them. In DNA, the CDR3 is TGTGCCAGCAGCTCCCCGCCGGCAACCTACGAGCAGTACGTC. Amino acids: CASSSPPATYEQYV.

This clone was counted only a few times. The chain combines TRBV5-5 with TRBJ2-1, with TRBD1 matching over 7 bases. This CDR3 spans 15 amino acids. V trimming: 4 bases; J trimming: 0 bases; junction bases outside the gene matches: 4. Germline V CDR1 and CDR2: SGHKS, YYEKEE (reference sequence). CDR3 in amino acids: CASSATGSSYNEQFF. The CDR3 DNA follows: TGTGCCAGCAGCGCGACAGGGAGCTCCTACAATGAGCAGTTCTTC.

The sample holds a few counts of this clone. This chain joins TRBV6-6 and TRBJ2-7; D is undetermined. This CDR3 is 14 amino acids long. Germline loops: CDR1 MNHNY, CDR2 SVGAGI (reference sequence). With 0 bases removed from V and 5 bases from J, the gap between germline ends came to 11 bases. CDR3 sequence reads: CASSYSTGYNEQYV. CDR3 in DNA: TGTGCCAGCAGTTACTCGACCGGGTACAACGAGCAGTACGTC.

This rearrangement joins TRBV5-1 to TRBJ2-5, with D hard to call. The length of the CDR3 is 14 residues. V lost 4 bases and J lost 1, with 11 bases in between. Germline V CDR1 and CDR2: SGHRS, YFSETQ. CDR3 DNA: TGCGCCAGCAGCGGTCAGGCGCTCCAAGAGACCCAGTACTTC. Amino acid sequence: CASSGQALQETQYF.

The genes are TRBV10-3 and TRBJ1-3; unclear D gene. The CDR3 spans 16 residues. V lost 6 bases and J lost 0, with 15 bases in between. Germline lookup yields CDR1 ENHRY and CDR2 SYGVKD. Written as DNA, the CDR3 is TGTGCCATCAGGGATACCGGACGATTCTCTGGAAACACCATATATTTT. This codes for CAIRDTGRFSGNTIYF.

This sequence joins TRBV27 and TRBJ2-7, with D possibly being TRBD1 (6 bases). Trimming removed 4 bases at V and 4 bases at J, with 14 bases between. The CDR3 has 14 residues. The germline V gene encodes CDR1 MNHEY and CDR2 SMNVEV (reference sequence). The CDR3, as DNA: TGTGCCAGCAGTTCCGAGGGACATTTTTACGAGCAGTACGTC. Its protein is CASSSEGHFYEQYV.

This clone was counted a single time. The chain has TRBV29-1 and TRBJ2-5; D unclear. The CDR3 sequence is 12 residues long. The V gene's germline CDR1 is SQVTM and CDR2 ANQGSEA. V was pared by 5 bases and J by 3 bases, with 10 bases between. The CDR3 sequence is CSVLHVKETQYF. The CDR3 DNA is TGCAGCGTTCTACACGTAAAAGAGACCCAGTACTTC.

The CDR3 loop is CASSEHAVAVTGELFF. The CDR3, as DNA: TGTGCCAGTAGTGAGCACGCGGTTGCGGTCACCGGGGAGCTGTTTTTT. V and J are TRBV19 and TRBJ2-2; no reliable D call. CDR3 length: 16 residues. The V end was cut by 5 bases, the J end by 4 bases, with 17 bases between. The germline gives CDR1 LNHDA, CDR2 SQIVND (reference sequence).

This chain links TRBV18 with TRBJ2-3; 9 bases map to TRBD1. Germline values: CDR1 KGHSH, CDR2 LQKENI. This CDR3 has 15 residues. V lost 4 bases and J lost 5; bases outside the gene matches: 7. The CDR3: CASSHVQGAKDTQYF. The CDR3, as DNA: TGTGCCAGCTCACACGTACAGGGGGCGAAAGATACGCAGTATTTT.